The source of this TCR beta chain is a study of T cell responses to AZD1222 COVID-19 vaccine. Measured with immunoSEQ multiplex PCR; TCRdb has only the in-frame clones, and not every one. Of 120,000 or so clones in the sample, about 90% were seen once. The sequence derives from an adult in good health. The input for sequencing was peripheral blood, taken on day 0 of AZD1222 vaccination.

CDR3 DNA: TGTGCCAGCAGGACGATTCGGGGGGCTGGCAATGAGCAGTTCTTC. Its translation is CASRTIRGAGNEQFF. V is TRBV6-5 and J is TRBJ2-1; D might be TRBD2 (7 bases). The CDR3 consists of 15 residues. Germline V lookup: CDR1 MNHEY, CDR2 SVGAGI. The ends were cut back, 6 bases at V and 6 bases at J, with 18 bases in the middle.